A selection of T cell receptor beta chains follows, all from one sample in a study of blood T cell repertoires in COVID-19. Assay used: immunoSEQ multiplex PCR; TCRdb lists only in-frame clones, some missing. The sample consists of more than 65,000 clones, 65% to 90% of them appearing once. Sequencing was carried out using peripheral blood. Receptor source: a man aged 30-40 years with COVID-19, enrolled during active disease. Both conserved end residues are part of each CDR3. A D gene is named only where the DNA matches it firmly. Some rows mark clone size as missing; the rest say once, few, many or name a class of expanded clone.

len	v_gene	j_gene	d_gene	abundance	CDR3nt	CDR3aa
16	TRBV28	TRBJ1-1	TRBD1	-	TGTGCCAGCAGAATTCCTTGGACAGGGTGGGGCACTGAAGCTTTCTTT	CASRIPWTGWGTEAFF
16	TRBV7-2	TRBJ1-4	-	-	TGTGCCAGCAGCCCGAGCGGGGGACCCACTAATGAAAAACTGTTTTTT	CASSPSGGPTNEKLFF
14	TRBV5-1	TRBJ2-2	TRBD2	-	TGCGCCAGCAGGGGCGGGAGGACCACCGGGGAGCTGTTTTTT	CASRGGRTTGELFF
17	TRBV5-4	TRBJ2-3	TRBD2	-	TGTGCCAGCAGCTTGTCGGCGGGAGGGAGGGGCACAGATACGCAGTATTTT	CASSLSAGGRGTDTQYF
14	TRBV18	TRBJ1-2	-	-	TGTGCCAGCTCGCGAGAGACAGCCACCGATGGCTACACCTTC	CASSRETATDGYTF
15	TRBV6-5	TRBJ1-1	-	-	TGTGCCAGCAGTTTCCCTCCCGGGAGACTAAGCGAAGCTTTCTTT	CASSFPPGRLSEAFF
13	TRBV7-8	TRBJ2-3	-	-	TGTGCCAGCAGCCTTAGTCCCCTATCTTCTCGGTATTTT	CASSLSPLSSRYF
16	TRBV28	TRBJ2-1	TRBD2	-	TGTGCCAGCAGTTTACGCGGTTGGCGGGAGGGGCATGAGCAGTTCTTC	CASSLRGWREGHEQFF
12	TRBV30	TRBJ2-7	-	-	TGTGCCTGGAGGGACTCTGCCTACGAGCAGTACTTC	CAWRDSAYEQYF
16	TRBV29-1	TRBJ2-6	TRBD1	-	TGCAGCGTGGCCGGGACAGGCACCTCTGGGGCCAACGTCCTGACTTTC	CSVAGTGTSGANVLTF
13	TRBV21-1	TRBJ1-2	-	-	TGTGCCAGCAGCCCAAGGGGTTCCTATGGCTACACCTTC	CASSPRGSYGYTF
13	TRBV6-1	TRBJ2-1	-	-	TGTGCCAGCAGTGAGGAACTACACAATGAGCAGTTCTTC	CASSEELHNEQFF
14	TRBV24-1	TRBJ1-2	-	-	TGTGCCACCAGCGGACTAGGACAGAACTATGGCTACACCTTC	CATSGLGQNYGYTF
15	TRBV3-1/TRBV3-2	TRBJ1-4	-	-	TGTGCCAGCAGCCCCCCCGAGGGGGAGGGTGGAAAACTGTTTTTT	CASSPPEGEGGKLFF
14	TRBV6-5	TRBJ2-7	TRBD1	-	TGTGCCACCAATCCGACAGGGAACTCCTACGAGCAGTACTTC	CATNPTGNSYEQYF
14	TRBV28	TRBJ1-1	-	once	TGTGCCAGCAGACTGGGTGGCAGGGACACTGAAGCTTTCTTT	CASRLGGRDTEAFF
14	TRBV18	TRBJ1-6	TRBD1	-	TGTGCCAGCTCATCCGACAGGGGTAATTCACCCCTCCACTTT	CASSSDRGNSPLHF
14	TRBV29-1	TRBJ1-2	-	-	TGCAGCGTGGGAGGGGCCAACTCGAACTATGGCTACACCTTC	CSVGGANSNYGYTF
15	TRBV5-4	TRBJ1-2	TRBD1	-	TGTGCCAGCAGCACCACAGGGGGCTTATACTATGGCTACACCTTC	CASSTTGGLYYGYTF
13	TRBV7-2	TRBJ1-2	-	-	TGTGCCAGCAGCTTCGAGACAGACTATGGCTACACCTTC	CASSFETDYGYTF
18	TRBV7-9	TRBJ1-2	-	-	TGTGCCAGCAGCCCCATCACGCGGGGGGGAGGTACGACGTATGGCTACACCTTC	CASSPITRGGGTTYGYTF
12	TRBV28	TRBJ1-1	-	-	TGTGCCAGCAGGACAGGACCCCCTGAAGCTTTCTTT	CASRTGPPEAFF
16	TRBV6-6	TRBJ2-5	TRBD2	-	TGTGCCAGCAGTCAGTCAGGAGGCGGGAGCTTAGAGACCCAGTACTTC	CASSQSGGGSLETQYF
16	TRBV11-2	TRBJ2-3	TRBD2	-	TGTGCCAGCAGCCAGGTAGCGGGAGGAAGGTTAGATACGCAGTATTTT	CASSQVAGGRLDTQYF
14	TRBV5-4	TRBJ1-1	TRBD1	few	TGTGCCAGCAACCCGGGACAGGCCCCCTTCATGGCTTTCTTT	CASNPGQAPFMAFF
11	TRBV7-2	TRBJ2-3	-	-	TGTGCCAGCAGCTCTACAGATACGCAGTATTTT	CASSSTDTQYF
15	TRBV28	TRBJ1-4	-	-	TGTGCCAGCAGTCAAACCGGGAATGGGGATGAAAAACTGTTTTTT	CASSQTGNGDEKLFF
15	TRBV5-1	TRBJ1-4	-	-	TGCGCCAGCGGGGAAACCGGACAGCCTAATGAAAAACTGTTTTTT	CASGETGQPNEKLFF
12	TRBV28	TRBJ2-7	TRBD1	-	TGTGCCAGCAGCCGGGACAGTAACGAGCAGTACTTC	CASSRDSNEQYF
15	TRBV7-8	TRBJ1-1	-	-	TGTGCCAGCAGCCGAGGGGGACTAATAAACACTGAAGCTTTCTTT	CASSRGGLINTEAFF
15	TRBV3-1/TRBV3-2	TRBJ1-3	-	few	TGTGCCAGCAGCCATCGGGGGGAAGGTGGAAACACCATATATTTT	CASSHRGEGGNTIYF
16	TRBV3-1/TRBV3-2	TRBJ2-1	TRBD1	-	TGTGCCAGCAGCCAAGATAGGTCGGTTAGGGGGCAGGAGCAGTTCTTC	CASSQDRSVRGQEQFF
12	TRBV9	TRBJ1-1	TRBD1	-	TGTGCCAGCAGCGGGGACAGGGGTGAAGCTTTCTTT	CASSGDRGEAFF
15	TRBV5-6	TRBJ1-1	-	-	TGTGCCAGCAGCAATACAGGAGAAGTAAGGACTGAAGCTTTCTTT	CASSNTGEVRTEAFF
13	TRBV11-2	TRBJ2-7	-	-	TGTGCCAGCAGCCCGAGATCGTCCCACGAGCAGTACTTC	CASSPRSSHEQYF
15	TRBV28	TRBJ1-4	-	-	TGTGCCAGCAGCCGGGGGGGCAGCGAGAATGAAAAACTGTTTTTT	CASSRGGSENEKLFF
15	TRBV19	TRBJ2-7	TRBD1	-	TGTGCCAGTAGTAAGACAGGGGAAAGCTCCTACGAGCAGTACTTC	CASSKTGESSYEQYF
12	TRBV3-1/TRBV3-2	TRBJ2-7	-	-	TGTGCCAGCAGCCAACGGAGGTACGAGCAGTACTTC	CASSQRRYEQYF
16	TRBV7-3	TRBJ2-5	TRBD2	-	TGTGCCAGCAGCTTAAGTCCGGGAGGGCCTTCGGAGACCCAGTACTTC	CASSLSPGGPSETQYF
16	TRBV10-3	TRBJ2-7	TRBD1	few	TGTGCCACAGGTCCAACAGGGGGCTCTATTCCCAACGAGCAGTACTTC	CATGPTGGSIPNEQYF